The entry that follows covers one T cell receptor beta chain sequence. The antigen is undetermined. This sample is part of a study of post-analysis software for immune sequencing data. Study-level results: Controls showed lower frequencies than patients for several TRBV segments, and TRBV5-6, TRBV5-1 and TRBV20-1 were among these.

CDR1 SNHLY and CDR2 FYNNEI come from the germline V gene. The CDR3 extends over 15 amino acids. After removal of 5 bases from V and 0 bases from J, the junction contained 6 bases not matched to a gene. Sequencing libraries made from TCR beta cDNA carried unique molecular identifiers. MiXCR, run by TCRdb on the PCR reads, gives a single entry per CDR3 protein. The table records 700,000 to 800,000 distinct CDR3 sequences, approximately 30% of them present only once. This receptor was obtained from a girl aged 10-17 years with multiple sclerosis. V and J are TRBV2 and TRBJ1-2, with 7 positions matching TRBD1. Sequenced: blood. CDR3 DNA sequence: TGTGCCAGCAGTAAAGAACAGGGGACTAACTATGGCTACACCTTC. Protein: CASSKEQGTNYGYTF.